This TCR beta chain comes out of a study of T cell changes during pregnancy in multiple sclerosis. Sequencing was performed with immunoSEQ multiplex PCR; in TCRdb, only in-frame clones are kept and a portion is missing. The top ten clones hold over 3% of a sample with 100,000 or so clones, 75% to 95% of them seen once. This receptor was taken from a female donor with multiple sclerosis, enrolled in a pregnancy study. This specimen consisted of peripheral blood, obtained in the second trimester of pregnancy.

The CDR3 here is CASSLGGGPGNTIYF. As DNA, the CDR3 is TGTGCCAGCAGTCTGGGAGGCGGTCCTGGAAACACCATATATTTT. This chain joins TRBV6-1 and TRBJ1-3; D is unresolved. Germline V CDR1 and CDR2: MNHNS, SASEGT. V was cut by 5 bases and J by 2 bases, with 13 bases left in between. The CDR3 runs 15 residues.